One sample yielded the 20 T cell receptor beta chains listed below, sequenced in a study of control samples from healthy donors and cancer patients. Clones were sequenced by immunoSEQ multiplex PCR, and TCRdb holds only the in-frame ones, with some missing. Counted here are almost 90,000 clones, roughly 86% occurring once; the ten biggest clones make up under 25%. The sequenced sample consisted of blood. These receptors originate from a young man in good health.

This chain links TRBV11-2 with TRBJ1-2; perhaps TRBD1 as D (5 bases). The CDR3 consists of 14 residues. CDR1 and CDR2 (germline): SGHAT, FQNNGV. Trimming took 1 base from V and 4 from J, leaving 10 bases between them. The CDR3 here is CASSLVSGVYGYTF. The CDR3 region has the DNA TGTGCCAGCAGCTTAGTGTCGGGGGTCTATGGCTACACCTTC.

The chain is built from TRBV7-8 and TRBJ2-7; a possible D gene is TRBD1 (6 bases). This CDR3 region has 14 residues. Germline assignment: CDR1 SGHVS and CDR2 FQNEAQ. Trimming left V 5 bases short and J 2 bases short, with 13 bases between. CDR3 sequence reads: CASSLQGMAYEQYF. The CDR3 region has the DNA TGTGCCAGCAGCCTACAGGGAATGGCCTACGAGCAGTACTTC.

The chain uses TRBV6-6 and TRBJ2-1; TRBD2 aligns across 8 bases. CDR1 and CDR2 (germline): MNHNY, SVGAGI (reference sequence). V shed 8 bases and J 6 bases; nucleotides not matched to a gene: 9. The CDR3 contains 14 residues. This chain's CDR3 is CASGLAGGGNEQFF. CDR3 nucleotides: TGTGCCAGCGGGTTAGCCGGGGGGGGCAATGAGCAGTTCTTC.

The chain is built from TRBV24-1 and TRBJ2-2; D unresolved. CDR3 length equals 13 residues. CDR1 and CDR2 from the germline V gene are KGHDR and SFDVKD. The ends were cut back, 3 bases at V and 7 bases at J, with 8 bases in the middle. CDR3 region: CATSDTTFGELFF. The CDR3 bases are TGTGCCACCAGTGATACCACCTTCGGGGAGCTGTTTTTT.

The V call is TRBV24-1, the J call TRBJ1-2, with D unresolved. V gave up 3 bases and J gave up 0 bases, with 10 bases separating them. Germline V lookup: CDR1 KGHDR, CDR2 SFDVKD. The CDR3 runs 15 residues. CDR3 protein: CATSDPGQANYGYTF. CDR3 nucleotides: TGTGCCACCAGTGATCCCGGGCAGGCTAACTATGGCTACACCTTC.

V and J are TRBV5-6 and TRBJ1-5, with D possibly TRBD1 on 5 matching bases. Germline lookup yields CDR1 SGHDT and CDR2 YYEEEE. The CDR3 sequence is 18 residues long. V lost 1 base and J lost 0, with 17 bases in between. The CDR3 region has the DNA TGTGCCAGCAGCTTGTTTCGTGACAGCGTTTATAGCAATCAGCCCCAGCATTTT. This translates into CASSLFRDSVYSNQPQHF. The full variable domain, rest sourced from reference TRBV5-6 and TRBJ1-5, is DAGVTQSPTHLIKTRGQQVTLRCSPKSGHDTVSWYQQALGQGPQFIFQYYEEEERQRGNFPDRFSGHQFPNYSSELNVNALLLGDSALYLCASSLFRDSVYSNQPQHFGDGTRLSIL.

The rearrangement uses TRBV7-3 and TRBJ2-1; 12 bases fit TRBD2. The CDR3 runs 16 residues. Germline assignment: CDR1 SGHTA and CDR2 FQGTGA. After removal of 0 bases from V and 8 bases from J, the junction contained 5 bases not matched to a gene. The DNA of the CDR3 is TGTGCCAGCAGCTTAACCCTAGCGGGGGGGTTCGATGAGCAGTTCTTC. Translated: CASSLTLAGGFDEQFF.

This clone was recorded a few times. This chain joins TRBV2 and TRBJ1-2; D perhaps matches TRBD1 (6 bases). The CDR3 runs to 17 residues. The ends were cut back, 10 bases at V and 5 bases at J, with 29 bases in the middle. Germline V gene sequence: CDR1 SNHLY, CDR2 FYNNEI. The DNA for the CDR3 is TGTGCCACCCTCGGCCCCTACGGGGGGCCGCGAAGATATGGCTACACCTTC. As protein: CATLGPYGGPRRYGYTF.

The V call is TRBV5-4, the J call TRBJ1-4, with D maybe TRBD1 (6 bases). CDR1 and CDR2 (germline): SGHNT, YYREEE (reference sequence). The CDR3 covers 15 residues. With 3 bases removed from V and 6 bases from J, the gap between germline ends came to 15 bases. This chain's CDR3 is CASSSQGNWDEKLFF. The CDR3 DNA follows: TGTGCCAGCAGCTCGCAGGGGAATTGGGATGAAAAACTGTTTTTT.

The chain uses TRBV19 and TRBJ2-7; the D is unclear. V lost 5 bases and J 5 bases, leaving 13 bases between the germline ends. The CDR3 length is 13 residues. From germline, CDR1 is LNHDA and CDR2 SQIVND (reference sequence). CDR3 DNA sequence: TGTGCCAGTAGTGGTACGGACGGACACGAGCAGTACTTC. Its translation: CASSGTDGHEQYF.

Comment on this clone: Within the sample, other DNA sequences also encode this same CDR3. The chain is built from TRBV6-5 and TRBJ1-1; the D gene is possibly TRBD1 (5 bases). Germline V gene lookup returns CDR1 MNHEY and CDR2 SVGAGI. The germline V and J ends were trimmed by 0 bases and 3 bases, with 11 bases remaining between them. The CDR3 is 15 residues long. The CDR3 region has the DNA TGTGCCAGCAGTTACTCCGGGCGGGGGGACACTGAAGCTTTCTTT. As protein: CASSYSGRGDTEAFF.

The gene calls are TRBV9 and TRBJ2-7, with TRBD1 as a possible D gene (7 bases). V was clipped by 4 bases and J by 0 bases, with 14 bases between them. The germline gives CDR1 SGDLS, CDR2 YYNGEE. There are 15 residues in the CDR3. The CDR3 reads CASSHGGQSSYEQYV. The CDR3 DNA is TGTGCCAGCAGCCACGGGGGACAGAGCTCCTACGAGCAGTACGTC.

The chain combines TRBV5-1 with TRBJ2-5; maybe TRBD1 (6 bases). The CDR3 has 16 residues. Germline V gene sequence: CDR1 SGHRS, CDR2 YFSETQ. V lost 4 bases to trimming and J lost 5 bases, with 21 bases between them. The CDR3 loop reads CASSPKINRDMETQYF. DNA for the CDR3: TGCGCCAGCAGCCCCAAGATCAACAGGGATATGGAGACCCAGTACTTC.

The chain combines TRBV6-5 with TRBJ2-1; D remains ambiguous. This CDR3 has 15 residues. Germline V gives CDR1 MNHEY, CDR2 SVGAGI. Trimming removed 7 bases from V and 2 bases from J, with 15 bases in between. The CDR3 reads CASTWTASTYNEQFF. The CDR3 region has the DNA TGTGCCAGCACTTGGACGGCGTCGACCTACAATGAGCAGTTCTTC.

CDR3: CASNSRDEQFF. The CDR3 coding sequence is TGTGCCAGCAACTCCAGGGATGAGCAGTTCTTC. The J gene is TRBJ2-1, the V gene TRBV2; a possible D gene is TRBD1 (5 bases). The CDR3 runs 11 residues. Trimming stripped 7 bases from V and 8 bases from J, with 9 bases between. From germline, CDR1 is SNHLY and CDR2 FYNNEI.

V is TRBV30 and J is TRBJ2-7; 8 nucleotides line up with TRBD1. The length of the CDR3 is 15 residues. Losses at the gene ends were 4 bases for V and 2 bases for J; bases not matched to a gene: 10. Germline values: CDR1 GTSNPN, CDR2 SVGIG (reference sequence). The CDR3 loop is CAWKTRGTGPYEQYF. The CDR3 DNA sequence: TGTGCCTGGAAAACCAGGGGGACAGGCCCCTACGAGCAGTACTTC.

The V call is TRBV24-1, the J call TRBJ2-1; D unclear. Trimming took 9 bases from V and 4 from J, leaving 6 bases between them. Germline assignment: CDR1 KGHDR and CDR2 SFDVKD. This CDR3 spans 11 amino acids. CDR3 nucleotides: TGTGCCACCGAACCGTACAATGAGCAGTTCTTC. As protein: CATEPYNEQFF.

The chain's CDR3 is CASSPLGQAYEQYF. Written as DNA, the CDR3 is TGTGCCAGCAGCCCCTTGGGGCAGGCCTACGAGCAGTACTTC. The chain recombines TRBV7-9 with TRBJ2-7, with TRBD1 as a possible D gene (5 bases). The CDR3 consists of 14 residues. Trimming pared 5 bases from V and 2 bases from J, leaving 13 bases between. Germline V gene sequence: CDR1 SEHNR, CDR2 FQNEAQ (reference sequence).

The gene calls are TRBV24-1 and TRBJ1-2; 8 bases fit TRBD1. The CDR3 length is 17 residues. J lost 4 bases, V lost 3 bases, and 12 bases had no gene match. Germline CDR1 reads KGHDR; CDR2 reads SFDVKD. The CDR3 region has the DNA TGTGCCACCAGTGATCCCACTACACAGGGGGTGGGCTATGGCTACACCTTC. Its translation is CATSDPTTQGVGYGYTF.

This chain links TRBV9 with TRBJ2-5, with D tentatively TRBD1 (6 bases). The CDR3 covers 16 residues. Trimming took off 0 bases at V and 2 bases at J, with 14 bases between the two ends. The germline gives CDR1 SGDLS, CDR2 YYNGEE. CDR3: CASSVEASQGQETQYF. In nucleotides, the CDR3 is TGTGCCAGCAGCGTAGAGGCTAGTCAGGGGCAAGAGACCCAGTACTTC.